These T cell receptor beta chains were read from a single sample in a study of blood T cell repertoires in COVID-19. Method: immunoSEQ multiplex PCR; TCRdb's copy keeps in-frame clones and lacks some. The sample consists of roughly 100,000 clones, about nine tenths of them appearing once. Material: peripheral blood. These receptors all come from a woman between 50 and 59 years old with COVID-19, enrolled during active disease. The CDR3 runs from the conserved cysteine through the conserved F or W. The D gene is left open where the match is weak. Only part of the rows carry a size: once, few, many, or a class if the clone is expanded.

>TRBV5-8|TRBJ1-4|TRBD1|-
CASSPVAGTGRYEKLFF
TGTGCCAGCAGCCCGGTAGCTGGGACAGGGAGATATGAAAAACTGTTTTTT
>TRBV6-2/TRBV6-3|TRBJ2-3|TRBD1|-
CASSSGTASYVPDTQYF
TGTGCCAGCAGTTCGGGGACAGCCTCCTATGTCCCAGATACGCAGTATTTT
>TRBV6-6|TRBJ1-1|-|-
CASSPYMNTEAFF
TGTGCCAGCAGTCCTTACATGAACACTGAAGCTTTCTTT
>TRBV11-2|TRBJ1-1|TRBD1|-
CASSSGQGSTEAFF
TGTGCCAGCAGCTCGGGACAGGGAAGTACTGAAGCTTTCTTT
>TRBV6-5|TRBJ1-1|-|-
CASSYEGRDTEAFF
TGTGCCAGCAGTTACGAGGGAAGGGACACTGAAGCTTTCTTT
>TRBV11-2|TRBJ2-7|TRBD1|-
CASSPEGQGNHEQYF
TGTGCCAGCAGCCCAGAGGGACAGGGGAACCACGAGCAGTACTTC
>TRBV30|TRBJ2-7|-|-
CAWAAPQGYEQYF
TGTGCCTGGGCGGCTCCACAGGGCTACGAGCAGTACTTC
>TRBV6-5|TRBJ2-7|-|-
CASSSVRDRGYEQYF
TGTGCCAGCAGTTCGGTTAGGGATCGGGGGTACGAGCAGTACTTC
>TRBV30|TRBJ1-2|TRBD1|-
CAWRGQGHIYGYTF
TGTGCCTGGAGGGGACAGGGTCACATCTATGGCTACACCTTC
>TRBV3-1/TRBV3-2|TRBJ1-5|TRBD1|-
CASSQRRTGTLNQPQHF
TGTGCCAGCAGCCAAAGAAGGACAGGAACTCTCAATCAGCCCCAGCATTTT
>TRBV6-6|TRBJ1-4|-|few
CASSYPETNEKLFF
TGTGCCAGCAGTTACCCGGAGACTAATGAAAAACTGTTTTTT
>TRBV3-1/TRBV3-2|TRBJ1-2|-|-
CASSPPDRYGYTF
TGTGCCAGCAGCCCTCCGGACAGATATGGCTACACCTTC
>TRBV28|TRBJ2-7|-|-
CASSRLNPYEQYF
TGTGCCAGCAGTAGACTAAACCCCTACGAGCAGTACTTC
>TRBV19|TRBJ2-1|TRBD2|-
CASSIETPLAGGPMDNEQFF
TGTGCCAGTAGTATAGAGACCCCTCTAGCGGGGGGGCCAATGGACAATGAGCAGTTCTTC
>TRBV7-3|TRBJ2-5|-|-
CASSTLGGPGETQYF
TGTGCCAGCAGCACTCTCGGGGGGCCGGGAGAGACCCAGTACTTC
>TRBV30|TRBJ2-1|TRBD1|-
CAWSPGTGSNEQFF
TGTGCCTGGAGTCCCGGGACAGGGTCGAATGAGCAGTTCTTC
>TRBV30|TRBJ1-1|-|-
CAWSGYRNTEAFF
TGTGCCTGGAGTGGTTACAGGAACACTGAAGCTTTCTTT
>TRBV28|TRBJ1-2|-|-
CASSFSVEPGGYTF
TGTGCCAGCAGTTTTTCTGTGGAGCCGGGTGGCTACACCTTC
>TRBV6-5|TRBJ2-5|-|-
CASSYGTNQETQYF
TGTGCCAGCAGTTACGGGACAAATCAAGAGACCCAGTACTTC
>TRBV5-4|TRBJ2-3|TRBD1|-
CASSFGQGSDTQYF
TGTGCCAGCAGCTTTGGACAGGGTTCAGATACGCAGTATTTT
>TRBV7-2|TRBJ2-7|TRBD2|-
CASSLGSLAGGVYF
TGTGCCAGCAGCTTAGGGTCACTAGCGGGGGGGGTGTACTTC
>TRBV30|TRBJ1-2|-|-
CAWSAGLSNYGYTF
TGTGCCTGGAGTGCGGGACTGTCCAACTATGGCTACACCTTC
>TRBV2|TRBJ2-5|TRBD2|-
CASSGKSGGVPETQYF
TGTGCCAGCAGTGGAAAAAGCGGGGGGGTGCCGGAGACCCAGTACTTC
>TRBV5-1|TRBJ2-7|TRBD2|-
CASSSGTSGGLTYEQYF
TGCGCCAGCAGCTCGGGGACTAGCGGGGGGCTTACCTACGAGCAGTACTTC
>TRBV7-9|TRBJ2-5|TRBD2|-
CASSLPGGKETQYF
TGTGCCAGCAGCTTACCGGGGGGTAAGGAGACCCAGTACTTC
>TRBV7-9|TRBJ1-2|TRBD1|-
CAIPGQGYYGYTF
TGTGCCATCCCGGGACAGGGTTACTATGGCTACACCTTC
>TRBV3-1/TRBV3-2|TRBJ1-6|TRBD1|few
CASSRGTGRTPLHF
TGTGCCAGCAGCCGCGGGACAGGGAGGACACCCCTCCACTTT
>TRBV14|TRBJ2-7|-|once
CASSQVGREQYF
TGTGCCAGCAGCCAAGTGGGGAGAGAGCAGTACTTC
>TRBV27|TRBJ2-2|-|-
CASSLRGAVVTGELFF
TGTGCCAGCAGTTTACGGGGGGCGGTGGTCACCGGGGAGCTGTTTTTT
>TRBV11-2|TRBJ1-2|-|once
CASSRGTNYGYTF
TGTGCCAGCAGCAGGGGGACAAACTATGGCTACACCTTC
>TRBV12-3/TRBV12-4|TRBJ1-2|TRBD1|many
CASRGTAYGYTF
TGTGCCAGCAGGGGGACAGCGTATGGCTACACCTTC
>TRBV9|TRBJ1-1|-|-
CASSVITTNTEAFF
TGTGCCAGCAGCGTAATCACTACGAACACTGAAGCTTTCTTT
>TRBV29-1|TRBJ1-2|TRBD1|-
CSVEGTGEGYGYTF
TGCAGCGTTGAAGGGACAGGGGAGGGCTATGGCTACACCTTC
>TRBV1|TRBJ2-7|-|-
CTSSPPRLAGAYEQYF
TGCACCAGCAGCCCCCCACGACTAGCGGGGGCCTACGAGCAGTACTTC
>TRBV7-3|TRBJ1-1|TRBD1|-
CASSLEGAGNTEAFF
TGTGCCAGCAGCTTGGAGGGGGCAGGGAACACTGAAGCTTTCTTT
>TRBV27|TRBJ2-7|-|-
CASSFSGGQTYEQYF
TGTGCCAGCAGTTTCTCCGGAGGGCAGACCTACGAGCAGTACTTC
>TRBV19|TRBJ2-3|TRBD2|-
CASREATSGVGYTQYF
TGTGCCAGTAGAGAAGCGACTAGCGGGGTAGGATATACGCAGTATTTT
>TRBV7-9|TRBJ2-2|-|-
CASTRLSPGELFF
TGTGCCAGCACCCGTCTAAGTCCCGGGGAGCTGTTTTTT
>TRBV7-9|TRBJ2-2|-|-
CASSHIRLGPGELFF
TGTGCCAGCAGCCATATACGACTAGGCCCCGGGGAGCTGTTTTTT
>TRBV4-1|TRBJ1-2|-|few
CASSPLSSLNYGYTF
TGCGCCAGCAGCCCATTAAGTAGCCTAAACTATGGCTACACCTTC
>TRBV6-5|TRBJ2-2|TRBD2|-
CARAGLWPGGELFF
TGTGCCAGAGCGGGACTATGGCCGGGCGGGGAGCTGTTTTTT
>TRBV10-2|TRBJ2-1|-|-
CASSDDTYNEQFF
TGCGCCAGCAGTGATGACACCTACAATGAGCAGTTCTTC
>TRBV7-9|TRBJ2-7|-|few
CASSVEGGAREQYF
TGTGCCAGCAGCGTAGAGGGGGGGGCACGAGAGCAGTACTTC
>TRBV4-3|TRBJ2-7|TRBD2|-
CASSQGDSGKAYEQYF
TGCGCCAGCAGCCAAGGTGATAGCGGGAAGGCCTACGAGCAGTACTTC
>TRBV19|TRBJ1-5|TRBD1|-
CAEDRGSNQPQHF
TGTGCCGAAGACAGGGGTAGCAATCAGCCCCAGCATTTT
>TRBV6-4|TRBJ2-2|-|-
CASSDLTGTGELFF
TGTGCCAGCAGTGACTTGACGGGTACCGGGGAGCTGTTTTTT
>TRBV27|TRBJ2-6|-|-
CASSFFSGGSGANVLTF
TGTGCCAGCAGTTTTTTCTCAGGGGGGTCTGGGGCCAACGTCCTGACTTTC
>TRBV30|TRBJ2-7|TRBD1|-
CAWSVQGGFSYEQYF
TGTGCCTGGAGTGTACAGGGGGGATTCTCCTACGAGCAGTACTTC